This T cell receptor beta chain was profiled in a study of CD8+CD57+ T cells in acquired aplastic anemia. Genomic DNA, serving as template, underwent TCR beta VDJ and CDR3 profiling. TCRdb processed the reads anew with MiXCR; each CDR3 protein has one entry. The sample has approximately 65,000 distinct CDR3 sequences; 50% to 70% are singletons. Material for sequencing was sorted CD4+, CD8+, or CD8+CD57+ T cells (not recorded which) from PBMCs. The receptor was derived from a human donor in good health, serving as a control.

CDR3 sequence (DNA): TGTGCCACCAGCAGAGTGAGGCAGAATGAAAAACTGTTTTTT. Translating it yields CATSRVRQNEKLFF. The chain employs TRBV15 and TRBJ1-4, with D unresolved. Trimming shortened V by 1 base and J by 5 bases, and 8 bases separated the two germline ends. From germline, CDR1 is LNHNV and CDR2 YYDKDF (reference sequence). The CDR3 is made up of 14 amino acids. The whole variable domain, remainder taken from reference TRBV15 and TRBJ1-4, is DAMVIQNPRYQVTQFGKPVTLSCSQTLNHNVMYWYQQKSSQAPKLLFHYYDKDFNNEADTPDNFQSRRPNTSFCFLDIRSPGLGDTAMYLCATSRVRQNEKLFFGSGTQLSVL.